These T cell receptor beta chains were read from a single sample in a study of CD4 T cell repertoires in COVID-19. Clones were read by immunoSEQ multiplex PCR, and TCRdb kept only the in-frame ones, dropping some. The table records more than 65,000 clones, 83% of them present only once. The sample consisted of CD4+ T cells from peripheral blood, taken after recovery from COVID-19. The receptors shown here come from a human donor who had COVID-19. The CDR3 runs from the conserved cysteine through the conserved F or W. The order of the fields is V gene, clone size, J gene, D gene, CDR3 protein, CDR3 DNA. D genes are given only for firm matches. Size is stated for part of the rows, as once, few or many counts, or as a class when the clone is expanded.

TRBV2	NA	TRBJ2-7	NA	CASSGQVYVVGEQYF	TGTGCCAGCAGTGGACAGGTATACGTGGTGGGGGAGCAGTACTTC
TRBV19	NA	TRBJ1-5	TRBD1	CASSIPDRVNQPQHF	TGTGCCAGTAGTATCCCCGACAGGGTCAATCAGCCCCAGCATTTT
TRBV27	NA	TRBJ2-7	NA	CASSNWANLGGPPTYEQYF	TGTGCCAGCAGTAATTGGGCCAACCTAGGGGGTCCGCCTACCTACGAGCAGTACTTC
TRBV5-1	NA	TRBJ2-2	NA	CASSLSSPDTGELFF	TGCGCCAGCAGCTTGTCTAGCCCGGACACCGGGGAGCTGTTTTTT
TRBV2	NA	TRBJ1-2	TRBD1	CASTRDRSNYGYTF	TGTGCCAGCACGAGGGACAGATCTAACTATGGCTACACCTTC
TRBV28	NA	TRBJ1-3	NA	CASSLRRGSGNTIYF	TGTGCCAGCAGTTTACGCAGGGGATCCGGAAACACCATATATTTT
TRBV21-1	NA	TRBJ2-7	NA	CASSNGVIARSPYEQYF	TGTGCCAGCAGCAATGGAGTGATAGCGCGGTCCCCCTACGAGCAGTACTTC
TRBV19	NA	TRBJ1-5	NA	CASSANFPGQPQHF	TGTGCCAGTAGTGCCAACTTCCCCGGGCAGCCCCAGCATTTT
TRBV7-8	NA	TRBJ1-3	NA	CASSLATLVGNTIYF	TGTGCCAGCAGCTTAGCGACACTCGTGGGAAACACCATATATTTT
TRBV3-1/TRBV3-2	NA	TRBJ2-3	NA	CASSRGGGGRSDTQYF	TGTGCCAGCAGCCGAGGAGGGGGGGGGCGATCAGATACGCAGTATTTT
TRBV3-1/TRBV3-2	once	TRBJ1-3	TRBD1	CASSFGQVAHTIYF	TGTGCCAGCAGCTTTGGACAGGTAGCACACACCATATATTTT
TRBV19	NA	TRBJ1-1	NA	CASSIRASNTEAFF	TGTGCCAGTAGTATTCGTGCCTCGAACACTGAAGCTTTCTTT
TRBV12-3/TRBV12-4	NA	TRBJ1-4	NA	CASRFDTNEKLFF	TGTGCCAGCAGGTTTGACACGAACGAAAAACTGTTTTTT
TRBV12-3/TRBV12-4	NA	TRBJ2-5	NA	CASTLGETQYF	TGTGCCAGCACTCTGGGAGAGACCCAGTACTTC
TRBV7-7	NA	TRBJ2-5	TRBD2	CASSLSAGGFQETQYF	TGTGCCAGCAGCTTAAGTGCGGGGGGCTTCCAAGAGACCCAGTACTTC
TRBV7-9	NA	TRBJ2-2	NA	CASSLRGATNTGELFF	TGTGCCAGCAGCTTACGGGGGGCCACGAACACCGGGGAGCTGTTTTTT
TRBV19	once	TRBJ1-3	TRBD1	CASTPEGATSGNTIYF	TGTGCCAGTACCCCGGAGGGGGCAACCTCTGGAAACACCATATATTTT
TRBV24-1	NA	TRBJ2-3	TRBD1	CATSDPDRGLDTQYF	TGTGCCACCAGTGATCCTGACAGGGGGCTGGATACGCAGTATTTT
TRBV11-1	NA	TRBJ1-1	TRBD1	CASSLGQGRDTEAFF	TGTGCCAGCAGCTTAGGACAGGGGAGGGACACTGAAGCTTTCTTT
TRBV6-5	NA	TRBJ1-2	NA	CASSSLGGANYGYTF	TGTGCCAGCAGCTCCCTTGGGGGGGCTAACTATGGCTACACCTTC
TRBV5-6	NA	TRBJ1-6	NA	CASSLDGAESSYNSPLHF	TGTGCCAGCAGCTTGGACGGGGCGGAGAGCTCCTATAATTCACCCCTCCACTTT
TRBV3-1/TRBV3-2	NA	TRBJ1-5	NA	CASSQNSDQPQHF	TGTGCCAGCAGCCAGAATTCGGATCAGCCCCAGCATTTT
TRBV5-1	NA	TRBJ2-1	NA	CASSLKAVHNEQFF	TGCGCCAGCAGCTTGAAGGCAGTTCACAATGAGCAGTTCTTC
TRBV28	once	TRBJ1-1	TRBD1	CASTRGQGYTEAFF	TGTGCCAGCACTCGCGGACAGGGGTACACTGAAGCTTTCTTT
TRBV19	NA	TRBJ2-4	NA	CASSIGYLARIQYF	TGTGCCAGTAGTATTGGCTACCTCGCGCGCATTCAGTACTTC
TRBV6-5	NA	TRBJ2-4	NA	CASIAENIQYF	TGTGCCAGCATCGCAGAAAACATTCAGTACTTC
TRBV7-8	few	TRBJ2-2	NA	CASKTTGITSNTGELFF	TGTGCCAGCAAAACCACAGGGATTACTTCGAACACCGGGGAGCTGTTTTTT
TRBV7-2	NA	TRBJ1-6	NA	CASSPRHGLPLHF	TGTGCCAGCAGCCCGCGACACGGTCTGCCCCTCCACTTT
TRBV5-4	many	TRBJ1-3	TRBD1	CASSRGQASSGNTIYF	TGTGCCAGCAGCCGGGGACAGGCCTCCTCTGGAAACACCATATATTTT
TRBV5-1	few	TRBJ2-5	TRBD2	CASSPGTSGIPQETQYF	TGCGCCAGCAGTCCCGGGACTAGCGGGATTCCCCAAGAGACCCAGTACTTC
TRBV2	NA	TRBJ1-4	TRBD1	CASRGLQGAIEKLFF	TGTGCCAGCAGGGGACTCCAGGGGGCGATTGAAAAACTGTTTTTT
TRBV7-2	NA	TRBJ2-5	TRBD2	CASSLLPSGGLETQYF	TGTGCCAGCAGCCTCCTCCCTAGCGGGGGTTTGGAGACCCAGTACTTC
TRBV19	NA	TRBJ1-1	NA	CASSPQRSPEAFF	TGTGCCAGTAGTCCACAGAGGAGCCCTGAAGCTTTCTTT
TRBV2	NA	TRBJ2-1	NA	CASSVLGGANEQFF	TGTGCCAGCAGTGTCTTAGGTGGAGCTAATGAGCAGTTCTTC
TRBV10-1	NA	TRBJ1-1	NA	CASSPTVESQAFF	TGCGCCAGCAGTCCTACGGTGGAAAGTCAAGCTTTCTTT
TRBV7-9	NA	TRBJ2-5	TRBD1	CASSLGLGTVAGETQYF	TGTGCCAGCAGCTTAGGACTCGGGACAGTAGCTGGAGAGACCCAGTACTTC
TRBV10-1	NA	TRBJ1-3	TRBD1	CARRQGWSGNTIYF	TGCGCCAGGAGACAGGGTTGGTCTGGAAACACCATATATTTT
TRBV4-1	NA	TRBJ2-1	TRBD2	CASSQDFRAGVPYLSEQFF	TGCGCCAGCAGCCAAGATTTTAGGGCGGGAGTTCCGTATCTTAGCGAGCAGTTCTTC
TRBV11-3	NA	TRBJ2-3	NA	CASSLRGRTDTQYF	TGTGCCAGCAGCTTACGGGGGCGCACAGATACGCAGTATTTT
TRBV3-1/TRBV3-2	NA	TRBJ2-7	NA	CASSPREYRYEQYF	TGTGCCAGCAGCCCGCGGGAATACCGCTACGAGCAGTACTTC
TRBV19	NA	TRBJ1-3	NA	CASSIRGQHESSGNTIYF	TGTGCCAGTAGTATAAGAGGACAGCACGAGAGCTCTGGAAACACCATATATTTT
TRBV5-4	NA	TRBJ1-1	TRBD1	CASRRWDREWGDTEAFF	TGTGCCAGCAGACGATGGGACAGGGAATGGGGGGACACTGAAGCTTTCTTT
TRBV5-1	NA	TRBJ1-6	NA	CASSLEAMDSPLHF	TGCGCCAGCAGCTTGGAGGCGATGGATTCACCCCTCCACTTT
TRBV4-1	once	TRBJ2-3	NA	CASSQLAPSTDTQYF	TGCGCCAGCAGCCAACTAGCGCCTAGCACAGATACGCAGTATTTT
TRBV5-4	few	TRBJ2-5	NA	CASSFGGGLQETQYF	TGTGCCAGCAGCTTTGGTGGCGGGTTGCAAGAGACCCAGTACTTC
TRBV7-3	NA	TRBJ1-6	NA	CASSLSTAPNSPLHF	TGTGCCAGCAGCTTAAGTACAGCGCCGAATTCACCCCTCCACTTT